The clone carrying this TCR beta chain was found a few times. Donors had no recently reported acute infections or vaccinations and were HIV-negative. Unmatched junction bases numbered 4, after V lost 3 bases and J lost 8 bases. Germline V gene lookup returns CDR1 KGHSH and CDR2 LQKENI. The CDR3 is made up of 15 amino acids. The data derive from a study of shared clonotypes between healthy human individuals. Data came from immunoSEQ multiplex PCR; TCRdb stores just in-frame clones and leaves some out. The sample carries some 2,000,000 clones, roughly 95% recorded once. The sequence derives from a man younger than 35 in good health. The gene calls are TRBV18 and TRBJ1-6, with 10 bases that match TRBD1. The material sequenced was naive CD4+ T cells sorted from blood. The subset is: CD45RA+ positively selected. The CDR3 coding sequence is TGTGCCAGCTCACCGGGACAGGGGCATGATTCACCCCTCCACTTT. As protein: CASSPGQGHDSPLHF. Drawing the rest from reference TRBV18 and TRBJ1-6, the complete variable domain is NAGVMQNPRHLVRRRGQEARLRCSPMKGHSHVYWYRQLPEEGLKFMVYLQKENIIDESGMPKERFSAEFPKEGPSILRIQQVVRGDSAAYFCASSPGQGHDSPLHFGNGTRLTVT.